This passage covers 28 T cell receptor beta chains from one sample sequenced in a study of Ad26.COV2.S vaccination and SARS-CoV-2 variants. Sample treatment: some 19 received Ad26.COV2.S at low or high dose, single or two shots; a few received placebo; per-sample allocation not given. Following the first vaccine or placebo injection, samples were taken on day 63. The assay was immunoSEQ multiplex PCR, and TCRdb's table has in-frame clones only and misses some. This table holds hundreds of thousands of clones, roughly 80% found once. This specimen consisted of peripheral blood, obtained in a trial of Ad26.COV2.S vaccine versus placebo. The origin of the receptors is a person between 18 and 59 years old who received the Ad26.COV2.S COVID-19 vaccine or a placebo.

The CDR3 region has the DNA TGTGCCAGCAGCTTGGTTGGGCGGGGCAGCACAGATACGCAGTATTTT. It encodes CASSLVGRGSTDTQYF. The J gene is TRBJ2-3, the V gene TRBV5-6, with D perhaps matching TRBD2 (6 bases). Trimming left V 0 bases short and J 0 bases short, with 11 bases between. This CDR3 spans 16 amino acids. Germline values: CDR1 SGHDT, CDR2 YYEEEE.

This clone was observed many times. The rearrangement uses TRBV9 and TRBJ1-1; the D is unclear. Trimming removed 4 bases from V and 1 base from J, with 5 bases in between. The CDR3 consists of 12 residues. Germline values: CDR1 SGDLS, CDR2 YYNGEE. CDR3 in amino acids: CASSNPNTEAFF. The CDR3 nucleotides read TGTGCCAGCAGCAATCCGAACACTGAAGCTTTCTTT.

This clone has just a few counts. The chain combines TRBV2 with TRBJ1-3, with a tentative D call TRBD1 (5 bases). Trimming pared 5 bases from V and 8 bases from J, leaving 25 bases between. This CDR3 region has 17 residues. In germline, CDR1 is SNHLY, CDR2 FYNNEI. CDR3 sequence: CASSSTRGFRKDDTIYF. The CDR3 nucleotides read TGTGCCAGCAGTTCAACTAGGGGCTTCCGAAAGGACGACACCATATATTTT.

This chain uses TRBV7-3 with TRBJ1-1; D is uncertain. CDR1 is SGHTA, CDR2 FQGTGA, per germline. Trimming shortened V by 5 bases and J by 0 bases, and 7 bases separated the two germline ends. This CDR3 has 13 amino acids. CDR3 nucleotide sequence: TGTGCCAGCAGCCCGGGTTTGAACACTGAAGCTTTCTTT. Protein: CASSPGLNTEAFF.

With regard to this clone: Other nucleotide sequences in the sample specify the same CDR3. This chain uses TRBV7-9 with TRBJ1-1; D is ambiguous. This CDR3 comprises 13 residues. The V end lost 0 bases, the J end lost 4 bases, and 6 bases lay between the germline ends. The germline CDR1 and CDR2 sequences are SEHNR and FQNEAQ (reference sequence). The DNA of the CDR3 is TGTGCCAGCAGCTTAGCAGGGCTCACTGAAGCTTTCTTT. It codes for CASSLAGLTEAFF.

V usage is TRBV6-2 or TRBV6-3 and J usage is TRBJ1-1, with D unresolved. Trimming stripped 6 bases from V and 4 bases from J, with 18 bases between. Germline loops: CDR1 MNHEY, CDR2 SVGEGT. The CDR3 is 15 residues long. The CDR3 here is CASSPLGGRATEAFF. CDR3 nucleotides: TGTGCCAGCAGCCCCCTTGGTGGTCGAGCCACTGAAGCTTTCTTT.

The chain uses TRBV15 and TRBJ2-3, with D possibly matching TRBD2 (6 bases). This CDR3 is built from 16 residues. The V end was cut by 0 bases, the J end by 2 bases, with 12 bases between. CDR1 LNHNV and CDR2 YYDKDF come from the germline V gene (reference sequence). DNA for the CDR3: TGTGCCACCAGCAGAGATTTGGGGGGTCTCACAGATACGCAGTATTTT. It specifies CATSRDLGGLTDTQYF.

This chain's CDR3 is CASRRQYNQPQHF. The CDR3 nucleotides are TGTGCCAGCAGGAGACAGTACAATCAGCCCCAGCATTTT. This chain connects TRBV12-3 or TRBV12-4 to TRBJ1-5, with a tentative D call TRBD1 (5 bases). V dropped 6 bases and J dropped 3 bases, with 9 bases sitting between them. The CDR3 runs to 13 residues.

A few counts support this clone. V usage is TRBV2 and J usage is TRBJ2-7; tentative D call: TRBD2 (6 bases). Germline CDR1 SNHLY, CDR2 FYNNEI. Trimming left V 10 bases short and J 5 bases short, with 15 bases between. The CDR3 runs to 12 residues. The CDR3 nucleotides read TGTGCCATACTAGCACCTTCAGACGAGCAGTACTTC. This codes for CAILAPSDEQYF.

The rearrangement links TRBV5-6 to TRBJ1-4; possible D gene TRBD1, 5 bases. From germline, CDR1 is SGHDT and CDR2 YYEEEE. Trimming pared 4 bases from V and 8 bases from J, leaving 15 bases between. This CDR3 has 14 residues. The CDR3 DNA follows: TGTGCCAGCAGCCCCTTGGGTCAGGGAGAAAAACTGTTTTTT. Translating it yields CASSPLGQGEKLFF.

V usage is TRBV3-1 (or the pseudogene TRBV3-2) and J usage is TRBJ1-3; no clear D. CDR1 is LGHDT, CDR2 YNNKEL, per germline (reference sequence). V gave up 1 base and J gave up 4 bases, with 5 bases separating them. The CDR3 extends over 13 amino acids. The chain's CDR3 is CASSQVDGNTIYF. As DNA, the CDR3 is TGTGCCAGCAGCCAAGTGGACGGAAACACCATATATTTT.

This chain links TRBV19 with TRBJ2-2, with 7 bases identical to TRBD2. The CDR3 loop spans 14 amino acids. Unmatched junction bases numbered 3, after V lost 0 bases and J lost 8 bases. Germline lookup yields CDR1 LNHDA and CDR2 SQIVND (reference sequence). As DNA, the CDR3 is TGTGCCAGTAGTATAGAAGGGAGGGGAGGGGAGCTGTTTTTT. Translated: CASSIEGRGGELFF. Full variable domain (outside the CDR3, taken from reference TRBV19 and TRBJ2-2): DGGITQSPKYLFRKEGQNVTLSCEQNLNHDAMYWYRQDPGQGLRLIYYSQIVNDFQKGDIAEGYSVSREKKESFPLTVTSAQKNPTAFYLCASSIEGRGGELFFGEGSRLTVL.

V is TRBV19 and J is TRBJ1-2; TRBD1 might be the D (6 bases). V lost 1 base and J 6 bases, leaving 12 bases between the germline ends. In germline, CDR1 is LNHDA, CDR2 SQIVND (reference sequence). This CDR3 contains 14 residues. The CDR3 reads CASSIVSGENGYTF. The DNA for the CDR3 is TGTGCCAGTAGTATAGTCTCAGGGGAAAATGGCTACACCTTC.

This rearrangement joins TRBV5-1 to TRBJ2-5, with D possibly being TRBD2 (5 bases). V was cut by 4 bases and J by 2 bases, with 12 bases left in between. Germline CDR1 SGHRS, CDR2 YFSETQ. The CDR3 extends over 14 amino acids. The CDR3 sequence: CASSVITSQETQYF. The DNA of the CDR3 is TGCGCCAGCAGCGTCATAACTAGTCAAGAGACCCAGTACTTC.

As regards this clone: Mismatch with germline at one junction end may stem from a read error. The J gene is TRBJ2-1, the V gene TRBV19; 8 bases map to TRBD1. The CDR3 length is 13 residues. Germline V gene sequence: CDR1 LNHDA, CDR2 SQIVND (reference sequence). The CDR3, as DNA: TGTGCCAGTAGTATCCAGGGGGCCAATCAGCAGTTCTTC. This codes for CASSIQGANQQFF.

As for this clone: The identical CDR3 is also encoded by other nucleotide sequences in the sample. This chain joins TRBV9 and TRBJ2-1; 7 nucleotides agree with TRBD2. Germline CDR1 SGDLS, CDR2 YYNGEE. V shed 0 bases, J shed 1 base, and the junction held 1 base outside the gene matches. The CDR3 is made up of 15 amino acids. CDR3 in amino acids: CASSVVGGSYNEQFF. Here the CDR3 DNA reads TGTGCCAGCAGCGTAGTGGGAGGGTCCTACAATGAGCAGTTCTTC. Full variable domain (remainder filled in from reference TRBV9 and TRBJ2-1): DSGVTQTPKHLITATGQRVTLRCSPRSGDLSVYWYQQSLDQGLQFLIQYYNGEERAKGNILERFSAQQFPDLHSELNLSSLELGDSALYFCASSVVGGSYNEQFFGPGTRLTVL.

The chain uses TRBV6-6 and TRBJ2-3; D might be TRBD1 (5 bases). The CDR3 is made up of 16 amino acids. The germline CDR1 and CDR2 sequences are MNHNY and SVGAGI (reference sequence). The V end lost 0 bases, the J end lost 3 bases, and 13 bases lay between the germline ends. This CDR3 is CASSYSLGARTDTQYF. The CDR3 DNA reads TGTGCCAGCAGTTACTCGCTAGGGGCGAGGACAGATACGCAGTATTTT.

This clone was detected only once. The chain couples TRBV24-1 to TRBJ2-3; D is unclear. Trimming removed 1 base from V and 5 bases from J, with 3 bases in between. The CDR3 is 12 amino acids. Germline CDR1 KGHDR, CDR2 SFDVKD. CDR3 loop: CATSDFGDTQYF. The CDR3 region has the DNA TGTGCCACCAGTGATTTTGGAGATACGCAGTATTTT.

V gene TRBV7-2 combines with J gene TRBJ1-1; the D is unclear. Germline loops: CDR1 SGHTA, CDR2 FQGNSA. CDR3 length equals 14 residues. Trimming cost V 5 bases and J 4 bases, with 14 bases left between them. The CDR3 DNA reads as TGTGCCAGCAGCCCTTCGGGTGTTATCACTGAAGCTTTCTTT. Its protein is CASSPSGVITEAFF.

The rearrangement links TRBV5-1 to TRBJ2-1, with 9 bases fitting TRBD2. The germline V gene has CDR1 SGHRS and CDR2 YFSETQ. With 4 bases clipped from V and 5 bases from J, the junction kept 7 bases outside the gene matches. The CDR3 is made up of 15 amino acids. CDR3 region: CASSISGSYNNEQFF. In DNA form, the CDR3 reads TGCGCCAGCAGCATTAGCGGGAGTTACAACAATGAGCAGTTCTTC. The full variable domain, completed using reference TRBV5-1 and TRBJ2-1, is KAGVTQTPRYLIKTRGQQVTLSCSPISGHRSVSWYQQTPGQGLQFLFEYFSETQRNKGNFPGRFSGRQFSNSRSEMNVSTLELGDSALYLCASSISGSYNNEQFFGPGTRLTVL.

The chain has TRBV6-1 and TRBJ2-5; no definite D call. CDR3 size: 13 residues. V lost 3 bases to trimming and J lost 4 bases, with 9 bases between them. Germline V gene lookup returns CDR1 MNHNS and CDR2 SASEGT. The CDR3 loop reads CASSEENGETQYF. DNA of the CDR3: TGTGCCAGCAGTGAGGAGAACGGAGAGACCCAGTACTTC.

CDR3 loop: CASPRGQDGGGNTEAFF. The CDR3 bases are TGTGCCAGCCCACGCGGACAGGACGGAGGAGGAAACACTGAAGCTTTCTTT. The chain combines TRBV6-7 with TRBJ1-1; 7 bases align to TRBD1. TRBV6-7 is an ORF, and what it does is uncertain. The CDR3 spans 17 residues. J lost 2 bases, V lost 8 bases, and 17 bases had no gene match.

The chain has TRBV7-2 and TRBJ2-6; D may match TRBD1 or TRBD2 (5 bases each). This CDR3 has 14 amino acids. Germline V CDR1 and CDR2: SGHTA, FQGNSA. The germline V and J ends were trimmed by 5 bases and 6 bases, with 11 bases remaining between them. The CDR3 nucleotides read TGTGCCAGCAGCAACACCGGGGCGGCCAACGTCCTGACTTTC. Amino acid sequence: CASSNTGAANVLTF.

This clone has only one observation. This chain joins TRBV11-2 and TRBJ2-1; D uncertain. Germline V gives CDR1 SGHAT, CDR2 FQNNGV. The CDR3 loop spans 15 amino acids. V lost 8 bases and J 0 bases, leaving 14 bases between the germline ends. DNA for the CDR3: TGTGCCAGCGACGCTCTTTTTAGCTCCTACAATGAGCAGTTCTTC. Its translation is CASDALFSSYNEQFF.

This clone was recorded a few times. V is TRBV5-6 and J is TRBJ2-3; the D gene is possibly TRBD2 (7 bases). Trimming removed 10 bases at V and 4 bases at J, with 16 bases between. This CDR3 has 13 amino acids. Germline values: CDR1 SGHDT, CDR2 YYEEEE. CDR3 coding DNA: TGTGCCTCTCTCCGGGGGGCCGCAGATACGCAGTATTTT. This gives the protein CASLRGAADTQYF.

The chain combines TRBV14 with TRBJ2-7; 10 bases align to TRBD2. The CDR3 runs to 14 residues. The germline CDR1 and CDR2 sequences are SGHDN and FVKESK. V lost 3 bases to trimming and J lost 4 bases; unmatched junction nucleotides: 3. This chain's CDR3 is CASSQRLAGYEQYF. The DNA for the CDR3 is TGTGCCAGCAGCCAGCGACTAGCGGGTTACGAGCAGTACTTC.

This chain links TRBV7-7 with TRBJ2-5, with 10 bases fitting TRBD2. CDR3 size: 18 residues. CDR1 and CDR2 from the germline V gene are SSHAT and FNYEAQ (reference sequence). With V trimmed by 1 base and J by 5 bases, 13 bases remained unmatched. The CDR3 region is CASSLGLASGGQGETQYF. DNA of the CDR3: TGTGCCAGCAGCTTAGGTCTGGCTAGCGGGGGCCAGGGGGAGACCCAGTACTTC.

The CDR3 spells CASSLGTNRQETQYF. DNA for the CDR3: TGCGCCAGCAGCTTGGGTACAAACAGACAAGAGACCCAGTACTTC. The rearrangement joins TRBV5-1 to TRBJ2-5; D is ambiguous. The germline V gene has CDR1 SGHRS and CDR2 YFSETQ. The CDR3 runs to 15 residues. Trimming left V 0 bases short and J 2 bases short, with 11 bases between. The complete variable domain, with remaining parts taken from reference TRBV5-1 and TRBJ2-5, reads KAGVTQTPRYLIKTRGQQVTLSCSPISGHRSVSWYQQTPGQGLQFLFEYFSETQRNKGNFPGRFSGRQFSNSRSEMNVSTLELGDSALYLCASSLGTNRQETQYFGPGTRLLVL.